This entry lists 2 T cell receptor beta chains sequenced from one sample in a study of cytomegalovirus exposure and HLA in healthy donors. Primers for the PCR totalled 60 Vbeta and 13 Jbeta. The table came from immunoSEQ multiplex PCR; TCRdb's copy has only in-frame clones and leaves some out. The sample holds some 47,000 clones. Sample: PBMCs. The origin of the receptors is a woman in her thirties or forties in good health and CMV-seronegative.

The chain links TRBV9 to TRBJ1-5, with TRBD1 matching 7 bases. V dropped 0 bases and J dropped 0; count of bases not matched to a gene: 3. The CDR3 covers 16 residues. CDR1 is SGDLS and CDR2 is YYNGEE in the germline V gene. CDR3 DNA sequence: TGTGCCAGCAGCGTAGGGGCAGGGGGTAGCAATCAGCCCCAGCATTTT. As protein: CASSVGAGGSNQPQHF.

The V and J genes are TRBV7-9 and TRBJ1-1; D is uncertain. The V gene's germline CDR1 is SEHNR and CDR2 FQNEAQ (reference sequence). V lost 3 bases, J lost 4 bases, and 9 bases lay in between. There are 13 residues in the CDR3. CDR3 DNA sequence: TGTGCCAGCAGCTTCCAAGAGGGCACTGAAGCTTTCTTT. As protein: CASSFQEGTEAFF.